This TCR beta chain derives from a study of T cell responses to AZD1222 COVID-19 vaccine. Overall study: The study pooled second doses at about 4 or about 12 weeks.

General observations from the study: The study sampled repertoires only after the peak T cell response. The study identified only five or six AZD1222 recipients as seropositive at baseline. Reportedly, nearly half the spike-specific TCRs target unmutated variant regions.

Clones were read by immunoSEQ multiplex PCR, and TCRdb kept only the in-frame ones, dropping some. The table lists 100,000 to 150,000 clones, approximately 90% of them singletons. Turning to this clone: Its antigen is unidentified.

V shed 3 bases and J shed 5 bases, with 16 bases lying between them. The CDR3 extends over 15 amino acids. CDR1 is MNHEY and CDR2 is SVGAGI in the germline V gene. Here the sequenced sample was peripheral blood, taken on day 0 of AZD1222 vaccination. The clonotype comes from an adult in good health. This sequence joins TRBV6-5 and TRBJ2-5; a weak D match, TRBD2 (7 bases). The CDR3 loop reads CASSYTRGRGETQYF. The CDR3 DNA follows: TGTGCCAGCAGTTATACCCGGGGGCGGGGGGAGACCCAGTACTTC.